The entry below describes one TCR beta chain. This clone showed up just once. Which antigen it targets is not known. Qualities for individual bases were not recorded, and no much larger clone is one base off. The entry originates in a study of T cell changes during pregnancy in multiple sclerosis (dated by TCRdb to between 2018 and 2021). For the study in its entirety: The study examined how the T cell repertoire changed over the course of pregnancy in women with multiple sclerosis.

The CDR3 runs 18 residues from the cysteine to the phenylalanine. CDR3 DNA is the only sequence kept; it has 54 bases, read in frame from the first base. CDR1 and CDR2 are drawn from the germline V gene: LGHNT, FRNRAP. V is trimmed back by 5 bases and J by 2 bases, and the junction contains 9 bases that no gene match accounts for. Libraries were built with the immunoSEQ multiplex PCR assay. TCRdb stores this immuneACCESS table with in-frame sequences only. Part of the clones is absent; in the studies checked, under half of the shortfall reflects unresolved V genes, and no reason is known for the rest. In this sample the table shows approximately 45,000 clones, approximately 90% of which occur a single time. The ten top clones hold roughly 2.7% of the sample.

The TCR was taken from a female donor with multiple sclerosis, enrolled in a pregnancy study. The input for sequencing was CD8+ T cells from peripheral blood mononuclear cells, taken in the second trimester of pregnancy. Recombination linked TRBV12-5 to TRBJ2-3; 14 central bases correspond to TRBD2. The CDR3 region: CASGTETSGGAYTDTQYF. The DNA is TGTGCTAGTGGTACCGAGACTAGCGGGGGGGCCTACACAGATACGCAGTATTTT.